These T cell receptor beta chains were read from a single sample in a study of lymphopenia after photon versus proton radiotherapy. This table comes from immunoSEQ multiplex PCR, and its TCRdb copy is limited to in-frame clones, with some not included. The sample has about 14,000 clones, 82% seen once; the top ten hold 25% to 30%. The sequences come from peripheral blood, collected from a patient treated with photon-based radiotherapy. The receptors come from a man aged 50 to 59 with gastric cancer. CDR3s include the opening cysteine and the closing phenylalanine or tryptophan. A D gene is named only where the DNA matches it firmly. Only some rows state a clone size, as once, few, many or a class for expanded clones.

d_call	clone_size	v_call	j_call	cdr3_aa	cdr3_nt
NA	NA	TRBV5-4	TRBJ1-6	CASSLGDIGGSPLHF	TGTGCCAGCAGCTTGGGGGACATAGGTGGTTCACCCCTCCACTTT
NA	NA	TRBV19	TRBJ2-7	CASSIAPWGAEAYEQYF	TGTGCCAGTAGTATAGCCCCGTGGGGCGCGGAGGCCTACGAGCAGTACTTC
NA	few	TRBV4-1	TRBJ1-2	CASSLVQGFGGYTF	TGCGCCAGCAGCCTTGTACAGGGATTTGGTGGCTACACCTTC
TRBD1	NA	TRBV29-1	TRBJ2-1	CSVGGGTVPYNEQFF	TGCAGCGTTGGGGGTGGGACAGTCCCCTACAATGAGCAGTTCTTC
NA	NA	TRBV2	TRBJ1-1	CASSVQVEAFF	TGTGCCAGCAGTGTGCAGGTTGAAGCTTTCTTT
NA	NA	TRBV28	TRBJ2-4	CATLVRDIQYF	TGTGCCACCCTCGTCCGGGACATTCAGTACTTC
NA	NA	TRBV4-3	TRBJ1-1	CASSPSVVNTEAFF	TGCGCCAGCAGCCCCTCGGTTGTGAACACTGAAGCTTTCTTT
NA	NA	TRBV25-1	TRBJ2-3	CASAWDTDTQYF	TGTGCCAGCGCCTGGGACACAGATACGCAGTATTTT
TRBD2	NA	TRBV7-3	TRBJ2-5	CASSPMTSGGAETQYF	TGTGCCAGCAGCCCGATGACTAGCGGGGGAGCGGAGACCCAGTACTTC
TRBD1	NA	TRBV14	TRBJ1-1	CASSQRRQGDTEAFF	TGTGCCAGCAGCCAACGCAGACAGGGAGACACTGAAGCTTTCTTT
NA	NA	TRBV5-1	TRBJ2-5	CASSLGRRGYGETQYF	TGCGCCAGCAGCTTGGGTAGGCGGGGATACGGGGAGACCCAGTACTTC
TRBD2	NA	TRBV6-1	TRBJ2-7	CASVGLVGEQYF	TGTGCCAGCGTAGGACTAGTCGGCGAGCAGTACTTC
NA	NA	TRBV10-1	TRBJ1-4	CANLTGPREKLFF	TGCGCCAACCTGACCGGGCCTCGAGAAAAACTGTTTTTT
TRBD1	NA	TRBV7-2	TRBJ2-2	CASSPGQGRDTGELFF	TGTGCCAGCAGCCCTGGACAGGGGAGGGACACCGGGGAGCTGTTTTTT
NA	NA	TRBV7-2	TRBJ2-7	CASSPAGFSYEQYF	TGTGCCAGCAGCCCTGCGGGCTTCTCCTACGAGCAGTACTTC
TRBD1	NA	TRBV7-9	TRBJ1-4	CASSFNPGGSTNEKLFF	TGTGCCAGCAGCTTTAATCCAGGGGGCTCAACTAATGAAAAACTGTTTTTT
NA	NA	TRBV9	TRBJ2-2	CASSPPGASVGELFF	TGTGCCAGCAGCCCCCCTGGGGCTAGCGTAGGGGAGCTGTTTTTT
TRBD1	NA	TRBV7-2	TRBJ1-3	CASSQAPPGQGAATIYF	TGTGCCAGCAGCCAAGCCCCCCCGGGACAGGGGGCGGCCACCATATATTTT
NA	NA	TRBV15	TRBJ2-7	CATSRPLTGYEQYF	TGTGCCACCAGCAGACCCTTGACGGGATACGAGCAGTACTTC
NA	few	TRBV29-1	TRBJ2-7	CSVESGGYEQYF	TGCAGCGTTGAGTCGGGCGGCTACGAGCAGTACTTC
NA	NA	TRBV7-9	TRBJ1-6	CASTAGSSYNSPLHF	TGTGCCAGCACCGCAGGGAGCTCCTATAATTCACCCCTCCACTTT
TRBD2	NA	TRBV14	TRBJ2-7	CASSHAGAGEQYF	TGTGCCAGCAGCCATGCGGGAGCAGGCGAGCAGTACTTC
TRBD1	few	TRBV6-1	TRBJ2-1	CASSRDRSGYEQFF	TGTGCCAGCAGCCGGGACAGGAGCGGCTATGAGCAGTTCTTC
NA	NA	TRBV19	TRBJ2-7	CASSYPGAYEQYF	TGTGCCAGTAGTTACCCGGGAGCGTACGAGCAGTACTTC
NA	NA	TRBV12-5	TRBJ2-5	CASGLLPDGEGWSSQETQYF	TGTGCTAGTGGTTTGCTACCGGACGGTGAGGGTTGGAGCTCCCAAGAGACCCAGTACTTC
TRBD1	NA	TRBV5-5	TRBJ1-1	CASSPSGGTEAFF	TGTGCCAGCAGCCCTTCAGGGGGGACTGAAGCTTTCTTT
NA	NA	TRBV6-1	TRBJ2-4	CASSPAGAIVIQYF	TGTGCCAGCAGTCCCGCGGGGGCGATTGTCATTCAATACTTC
NA	NA	TRBV19	TRBJ2-1	CASSLPAPSLYNEQFF	TGTGCCAGTAGTCTCCCGGCCCCTTCTCTTTACAATGAGCAGTTCTTC
NA	NA	TRBV20-1	TRBJ1-5	CSARMGQPQHF	TGCAGTGCTAGAATGGGACAGCCCCAGCATTTT
NA	NA	TRBV18	TRBJ1-5	CASSPGTLVQPQHF	TGTGCCAGCTCACCGGGGACCCTCGTGCAGCCCCAGCATTTT
NA	NA	TRBV5-1	TRBJ1-2	CASSFNRAYYGYTF	TGCGCCAGCAGCTTCAACAGGGCTTACTATGGCTACACCTTC
TRBD1	once	TRBV6-1	TRBJ1-1	CASSPQTGETEAFF	TGTGCCAGCAGTCCCCAGACAGGGGAAACTGAAGCTTTCTTT
TRBD1	once	TRBV18	TRBJ1-1	CASSPRQGAGATEAFF	TGTGCCAGCTCACCCCGACAGGGGGCCGGGGCCACTGAAGCTTTCTTT
NA	NA	TRBV5-8	TRBJ1-4	CASSLEGGNEKLFF	TGTGCCAGCAGCTTGGAAGGGGGTAATGAAAAACTGTTTTTT
NA	NA	TRBV30	TRBJ1-6	CAWSLSSYNSPLHF	TGTGCCTGGAGTCTGAGCTCCTATAATTCACCCCTCCACTTT
TRBD1	once	TRBV19	TRBJ2-6	CASSMGDRDDGANVLTF	TGTGCCAGTAGTATGGGAGACAGGGATGATGGGGCCAACGTCCTGACTTTC
NA	NA	TRBV10-3	TRBJ1-3	CAISEIAARVVNTIYF	TGTGCCATCAGTGAGATAGCCGCCCGAGTTGTAAACACCATATATTTT
NA	few	TRBV11-2	TRBJ2-2	CASSLAGGELFF	TGTGCCAGCAGCTTAGCAGGCGGGGAGCTGTTTTTT
TRBD2	NA	TRBV7-8	TRBJ2-1	CASSWGTGTTYNEQFF	TGTGCCAGCAGCTGGGGGACCGGGACTACCTACAATGAGCAGTTCTTC
NA	NA	TRBV5-8	TRBJ2-5	CASSSDPPETQYF	TGTGCCAGCAGCTCGGACCCTCCCGAGACCCAGTACTTC
TRBD1	NA	TRBV5-1	TRBJ2-1	CASSLLGQVSGTNEQFF	TGCGCCAGCAGCTTACTGGGACAGGTTTCGGGGACAAATGAGCAGTTCTTC
NA	NA	TRBV14	TRBJ2-5	CASSEYAGITVDETQYF	TGTGCCAGCAGTGAATATGCTGGGATCACCGTCGACGAGACCCAGTACTTC
NA	NA	TRBV10-2	TRBJ2-7	CASSEGQYLEQYF	TGCGCCAGCAGTGAGGGACAATACCTCGAGCAGTACTTC
NA	NA	TRBV5-1	TRBJ1-3	CASSRGSDPGNTIYF	TGCGCCAGCAGCCGGGGGTCAGACCCTGGAAACACCATATATTTT
NA	NA	TRBV4-3	TRBJ1-1	CASSQGRNTEAFF	TGCGCCAGCAGCCAAGGCAGAAACACTGAAGCTTTCTTT
TRBD1	NA	TRBV5-1	TRBJ1-5	CASSLAGQGSQPQHF	TGCGCCAGCAGCTTGGCGGGACAGGGAAGTCAGCCCCAGCATTTT
NA	NA	TRBV18	TRBJ1-1	CASSSGNSLNTEAFF	TGTGCCAGCTCCTCAGGGAACAGTCTGAACACTGAAGCTTTCTTT
NA	NA	TRBV6-5	TRBJ1-6	CASSYSGQGINSPLHF	TGTGCCAGCAGTTACAGTGGCCAGGGGATTAATTCACCCCTCCACTTT
TRBD2	NA	TRBV7-2	TRBJ2-1	CASSFTSGGALNNEQFF	TGTGCCAGCAGCTTTACTAGCGGGGGGGCGCTTAACAATGAGCAGTTCTTC
NA	NA	TRBV6-1	TRBJ1-2	CASSDPGGYTF	TGTGCCAGCAGTGATCCCGGGGGCTACACCTTC
NA	NA	TRBV30	TRBJ2-2	CAWSVGSTVIAGELFF	TGTGCCTGGAGTGTAGGGAGTACAGTGATCGCCGGGGAGCTGTTTTTT
NA	once	TRBV29-1	TRBJ1-2	CSVGGQHGYTF	TGCAGCGTTGGGGGGCAACATGGCTACACCTTC
TRBD1	NA	TRBV7-8	TRBJ1-2	CASSADRAYGYTF	TGTGCCAGCAGCGCAGACAGGGCGTATGGCTACACCTTC
NA	NA	TRBV30	TRBJ1-2	CAWTEDSRLYGYTF	TGTGCCTGGACCGAGGACAGTAGGCTCTATGGCTACACCTTC
TRBD1	NA	TRBV19	TRBJ2-2	CASTAGQGARTGELFF	TGTGCCAGTACCGCGGGACAGGGGGCGCGGACCGGGGAGCTGTTTTTT
TRBD2	NA	TRBV5-6	TRBJ2-5	CASSPGTSEETQYF	TGTGCCAGCAGCCCCGGGACTAGTGAAGAGACCCAGTACTTC
NA	NA	TRBV10-3	TRBJ1-6	CAISDGGRSAPLHF	TGTGCCATCAGTGATGGGGGTAGGAGTGCACCCCTCCACTTT